One and the same sample provided the 11 T cell receptor beta chains below, sequenced in a study of OX40 agonist ivuxolimab in advanced cancers. Method: immunoSEQ multiplex PCR; TCRdb's copy keeps in-frame clones and lacks some. There are about 12,000 clones in the sample; approximately 80% occur only once, and around 27% lies in the top ten. Material: CD4+ or CD8+ T cells sorted from blood, obtained in a trial of the OX40 agonist ivuxolimab. Source of these receptors: an adult with an advanced solid tumor such as melanoma, head and neck, liver or kidney cancer.

The gene calls are TRBV4-1 and TRBJ1-3; maybe TRBD1 (5 bases). Germline loops: CDR1 MGHRA, CDR2 YSYEKL. CDR3 length equals 15 residues. Trimming pared 1 base from V and 4 bases from J, leaving 11 bases between. CDR3 sequence reads: CASSQGGQGGNTIYF. In DNA, the CDR3 is TGCGCCAGCAGCCAAGGGGGCCAGGGAGGAAACACCATATATTTT.

J is TRBJ2-3 and V is TRBV7-6; weak D call: TRBD1 (7 bases). Between the trimmed V and J ends, which lost 5 bases and 6 bases, there was a span of 15 bases. The length of the CDR3 is 14 residues. Germline V gene sequence: CDR1 SGHVS, CDR2 FNYEAQ. The CDR3 DNA follows: TGTGCCAGCAGCCCAGGGGGGCTCCCCGATACGCAGTATTTT. Translating gives CASSPGGLPDTQYF.

This clone was seen just once. V is TRBV2 and J is TRBJ2-1; 7 bases fit TRBD1. Trimming at V came to 7 bases and at J to 0 bases, leaving 12 bases not matched to a gene. Germline-derived CDR1 and CDR2 are SNHLY and FYNNEI. This CDR3 has 17 residues. The CDR3 protein is CASTRTGSLLSYNEQFF. CDR3 DNA: TGTGCCAGCACCAGGACAGGTTCCCTTCTCTCCTACAATGAGCAGTTCTTC.

The CDR3 DNA reads TGTGCCAGCAGTTTCCCGGGGACGAACACTGAAGCTTTCTTT. Protein: CASSFPGTNTEAFF. V usage is TRBV25-1 and J usage is TRBJ1-1; maybe TRBD1 (5 bases). This CDR3 comprises 14 residues. CDR1 and CDR2 from the germline V gene are MGHDK and SYGVNS. The ends were cut back, 5 bases at V and 1 base at J, with 11 bases in the middle.

J is TRBJ2-1 and V is TRBV6-7, with TRBD2 matching over 13 bases. TRBV6-7 carries the ORF label, with uncertain function. Unmatched junction bases numbered 4, after V lost 4 bases and J lost 7 bases. This CDR3 has 15 amino acids. CDR3: CASSSLLAGGNEQFF. CDR3 in DNA: TGTGCCAGCAGTTCCTTACTAGCGGGGGGGAATGAGCAGTTCTTC.

This chain connects TRBV30 to TRBJ2-2; the match to TRBD1 covers 7 bases. Trimming removed 2 bases from V and 0 bases from J; junction bases left unmatched: 3. Germline V gene sequence: CDR1 GTSNPN, CDR2 SVGIG (reference sequence). The CDR3 has 15 residues. This CDR3 reads CAWSIGQANTGELFF. CDR3 DNA: TGTGCCTGGAGTATCGGACAGGCGAACACCGGGGAGCTGTTTTTT.

J is TRBJ2-5 and V is TRBV27; 10 nucleotides line up with TRBD1. The CDR3 is made up of 16 amino acids. J lost 4 bases, V lost 5 bases, and 10 bases had no gene match. The germline V gene encodes CDR1 MNHEY and CDR2 SMNVEV (reference sequence). The CDR3 DNA follows: TGTGCCAGCAGTCCGACAGGGGGCGGAGGAGGAGAGACCCAGTACTTC. Its translation is CASSPTGGGGGETQYF.

V gene TRBV30 combines with J gene TRBJ1-3, with TRBD1 matching 8 bases. V lost 6 bases and J lost 9; bases outside the gene matches: 10. The V gene's germline CDR1 is GTSNPN and CDR2 SVGIG (reference sequence). The CDR3 has 13 amino acids. CDR3 protein: CACGTGPGRTIYF. The DNA of the CDR3 is TGTGCCTGTGGGACAGGCCCCGGACGCACCATATATTTT.

This clone appeared a few times. CDR3 in DNA: TGTGCCAGCACCTTTAGCGGCGATTATGGCTACACCTTC. This codes for CASTFSGDYGYTF. The chain recombines TRBV9 with TRBJ1-2; no clear D gene. Per the germline V gene, CDR1 is SGDLS and CDR2 is YYNGEE. V was clipped by 6 bases and J by 5 bases, with 14 bases between them. This CDR3 has 13 amino acids.

This clone was counted a single time. The V gene is TRBV27, the J gene TRBJ1-6; 9 nucleotides line up with TRBD1. From germline, CDR1 is MNHEY and CDR2 SMNVEV (reference sequence). The CDR3 is made up of 13 amino acids. V lost 7 bases, J lost 9 bases, and 4 bases stayed unmatched. DNA of the CDR3: TGTGCCAGCACGACAGGGGGTGGTTCACCCCTCCACTTT. This sequence encodes CASTTGGGSPLHF.

The chain employs TRBV9 and TRBJ1-3, with 7 bases identical to TRBD1. The germline CDR1 and CDR2 sequences are SGDLS and YYNGEE. This CDR3 spans 16 amino acids. The ends lost 4 bases at V and 3 bases at J; junction bases unmatched: 10. The CDR3 spells CASSSGQVGSGNTIYF. In DNA form, the CDR3 reads TGTGCCAGCAGCTCCGGACAGGTTGGCAGTGGAAACACCATATATTTT.